These 32 T cell receptor beta chains came from one sample sequenced in a study of cytomegalovirus exposure and HLA in healthy donors. The method was immunoSEQ multiplex PCR; TCRdb's version includes in-frame clones alone and lacks a portion of them. The repertoire holds fewer than 120,000 clones, roughly 90% seen once, with roughly 1.4% in the top ten. The sample was PBMCs. The receptors stem from a woman in her 30s in good health and CMV-seropositive.

The rearrangement links TRBV19 to TRBJ2-7; weak D call: TRBD1 (6 bases). V lost 3 bases to trimming and J lost 3 bases, with 12 bases between them. This CDR3 is 14 amino acids long. Germline CDR1 and CDR2: LNHDA and SQIVND (reference sequence). The CDR3 DNA reads TGTGCCAGTAGTATTGGCGCACAGGGCTACGAGCAGTACTTC. Its translation is CASSIGAQGYEQYF.

The chain has TRBV28 and TRBJ2-7; D possibly corresponds to TRBD2 (5 bases). This CDR3 is 14 amino acids long. Trimming shortened V by 1 base and J by 6 bases, and 13 bases separated the two germline ends. Looked up from germline, CDR1 is MDHEN and CDR2 is SYDVKM. The CDR3 sequence: CASSLSGDRREQYF. CDR3 DNA sequence: TGTGCCAGCAGTTTATCCGGGGATCGGCGCGAGCAGTACTTC.

This chain joins TRBV9 and TRBJ2-1; TRBD2 matches 11 bases. This CDR3 is 16 amino acids long. CDR1 and CDR2 (germline): SGDLS, YYNGEE. V dropped 0 bases and J dropped 6; count of bases not matched to a gene: 5. As DNA, the CDR3 is TGTGCCAGCAGCGTAGAACCGGGACTAGCGGTCAATGAGCAGTTCTTC. As protein: CASSVEPGLAVNEQFF.

Regarding this clone: Compared with germline, one end of the junction differs, possibly owing to a read error. The V call is TRBV27, the J call TRBJ2-1; D ambiguous. CDR3 length equals 13 residues. Germline CDR1 is MNHEY and CDR2 is SMNVEV (reference sequence). CDR3 region: CASSPGTYDEQFF. The CDR3, as DNA: TGTGCCAGCAGTCCAGGCACCTACGATGAGCAGTTCTTC.

The gene calls are TRBV9 and TRBJ2-1, with 9 bases matching TRBD2. Germline CDR1 reads SGDLS; CDR2 reads YYNGEE. The V and J ends lost 3 bases and 3 bases, in that order; junction bases with no gene match: 7. CDR3 length: 16 residues. Written as DNA, the CDR3 is TGTGCCAGCAGCGGGAAAGCGGGAGGCAGCTACAATGAGCAGTTCTTC. It encodes CASSGKAGGSYNEQFF.

The CDR3 bases are TGTGCTAGTGGTCCGGGGACAGGGCATGAGACCCAGTACTTC. Amino acid sequence: CASGPGTGHETQYF. The chain links TRBV12-5 to TRBJ2-5; 9 nucleotides align to TRBD1. V dropped 5 bases and J dropped 5; count of bases not matched to a gene: 6. Germline lookup yields CDR1 LGHNT and CDR2 FRNRAP. The CDR3 length is 14 residues.

This chain connects TRBV28 to TRBJ2-7, with a possible D match to TRBD1 (6 bases). Trimming left V 2 bases short and J 6 bases short, with 8 bases between. Germline lookup yields CDR1 MDHEN and CDR2 SYDVKM. The CDR3 consists of 12 residues. The CDR3 nucleotides read TGTGCCAGCAGTTTAATAGGGGGCGAGCAGTACTTC. As protein: CASSLIGGEQYF.

J is TRBJ2-5 and V is TRBV25-1, with 11 bases identical to TRBD1. V lost 5 bases, J lost 7 bases, and 9 bases stayed unmatched. The CDR3 totals 15 residues. CDR1 and CDR2 (germline): MGHDK, SYGVNS. The CDR3 protein is CASSRGTGGRGTQYF. DNA of the CDR3: TGTGCCAGCAGTAGAGGGACAGGGGGTAGGGGGACCCAGTACTTC.

V gene TRBV2 combines with J gene TRBJ2-7; D might be TRBD2 (7 bases). The CDR3 sequence is 13 residues long. Germline V gene data show CDR1 as SNHLY and CDR2 as FYNNEI. V was cut by 4 bases and J by 3 bases, with 10 bases left in between. In DNA form, the CDR3 reads TGTGCCAGCAGTGCGGGGGGCTTCTACGAGCAGTACTTC. Amino acid sequence: CASSAGGFYEQYF.

The rearrangement links TRBV19 to TRBJ2-7; D is undetermined. V was clipped by 7 bases and J by 2 bases, with 15 bases between them. Per germline, CDR1 LNHDA and CDR2 SQIVND (reference sequence). The CDR3 has 14 amino acids. The CDR3 nucleotides are TGTGCCAGTACTTGGGCCGCTGGTCCCTACGAGCAGTACTTC. Translating gives CASTWAAGPYEQYF.

CDR3 nucleotide sequence: TGTGCCTGGAGTGTAGGACAGGGGGCGCTGGACATTCAGTACTTC. Residues: CAWSVGQGALDIQYF. This chain joins TRBV30 and TRBJ2-4; 11 bases map to TRBD1. Germline CDR1 and CDR2: GTSNPN and SVGIG (reference sequence). The ends lost 0 bases at V and 8 bases at J; junction bases unmatched: 6. This CDR3 has 15 amino acids.

J is TRBJ2-3 and V is TRBV21-1; the table names TRBD2, a call not compared with the DNA. TRBV21-1 is a pseudogene locus. This CDR3 region has 18 residues. The CDR3 loop reads CASSSRTSGGCSTDTQYF. CDR3 nucleotides: TGTGCCAGCAGCTCCAGGACTAGCGGAGGATGTAGCACAGATACGCAGTATTTT.

The genes are TRBV6-1 and TRBJ2-3, with 11 bases lining up with TRBD2. The CDR3 consists of 15 residues. Germline V gene lookup returns CDR1 MNHNS and CDR2 SASEGT. Trimming at V came to 8 bases and at J to 8 bases, leaving 12 bases not matched to a gene. CDR3 region: CASLTGSGRAGTQYF. For the CDR3, the DNA is TGTGCCAGCCTTACGGGTAGCGGGAGGGCCGGTACGCAGTATTTT.

The chain couples TRBV13 to TRBJ2-1, with TRBD1 identical over 8 bases. Per the germline V gene, CDR1 is PRHDT and CDR2 is FYEKMQ (reference sequence). V trimming: 5 bases; J trimming: 0 bases; junction bases outside the gene matches: 3. The CDR3 sequence is 15 residues long. In DNA, the CDR3 is TGTGCCAGCAGCCCAGGGGGCAGCTCCTACAATGAGCAGTTCTTC. As protein: CASSPGGSSYNEQFF.

This chain joins TRBV7-3 and TRBJ2-5; D not resolved. CDR3 size: 13 residues. CDR1 is SGHTA, CDR2 FQGTGA, per germline. Trimming took off 2 bases at V and 7 bases at J, with 11 bases between the two ends. CDR3 sequence: CASSLSFGGTQYF. The CDR3 region has the DNA TGTGCCAGCAGCTTATCGTTCGGTGGGACCCAGTACTTC.

V is TRBV10-3 and J is TRBJ2-7, with TRBD2 matching 10 bases. Trimming cost V 0 bases and J 6 bases; bases outside gene matches: 5. CDR1 ENHRY and CDR2 SYGVKD come from the germline V gene. The CDR3 consists of 15 residues. In DNA form, the CDR3 reads TGTGCCATCAGTGAGTCGCGGCTAGCGGGAGCCGAGCAGTACTTC. Residues: CAISESRLAGAEQYF.

This chain connects TRBV5-6 to TRBJ2-1; D unresolved. Looked up from germline, CDR1 is SGHDT and CDR2 is YYEEEE. The CDR3 runs 12 residues. The germline V and J ends were trimmed by 4 bases and 9 bases, with 11 bases remaining between them. CDR3 loop: CASSAGDIEQFF. CDR3 coding DNA: TGTGCCAGCAGCGCCGGAGATATTGAGCAGTTCTTC.

This chain uses TRBV2 with TRBJ2-5, with 9 bases that match TRBD2. V was pared by 6 bases and J by 5 bases, with 7 bases of the junction left unmatched. The CDR3 totals 14 residues. CDR1 and CDR2 (germline): SNHLY, FYNNEI. CDR3 sequence: CASRASGALETQYF. The CDR3 nucleotides are TGTGCCAGCAGGGCTAGCGGGGCGTTGGAGACCCAGTACTTC.

V usage is TRBV5-4 and J usage is TRBJ2-3; D gene uncertain. Germline assignment: CDR1 SGHNT and CDR2 YYREEE (reference sequence). The length of the CDR3 is 13 residues. V lost 1 base to trimming and J lost 5 bases, with 8 bases between them. CDR3 DNA sequence: TGTGCCAGCAGCTTGCCAGGAAGAGATACGCAGTATTTT. Translated: CASSLPGRDTQYF.

V gene TRBV6-5 combines with J gene TRBJ1-1; D ambiguous. Germline lookup yields CDR1 MNHEY and CDR2 SVGAGI. The V end lost 7 bases, the J end lost 5 bases, and 8 bases lay between the germline ends. The CDR3 contains 11 residues. The CDR3 DNA sequence: TGTGCCAGCAAACGGGAAACTGAAGCTTTCTTT. Translation gives CASKRETEAFF.

The chain is built from TRBV18 and TRBJ2-5; D unclear. The CDR3 loop spans 13 amino acids. Looked up from germline, CDR1 is KGHSH and CDR2 is LQKENI. V shed 3 bases and J shed 4 bases, with 9 bases lying between them. Written as DNA, the CDR3 is TGTGCCAGCTCACCGGCGAGGAGAGAGACCCAGTACTTC. Its translation is CASSPARRETQYF.

The chain uses TRBV5-4 and TRBJ2-5; D gene uncertain. The V gene lost 0 bases and the J gene lost 2 bases, with 5 bases spanning the gap. This CDR3 region has 13 residues. Per germline, CDR1 SGHNT and CDR2 YYREEE (reference sequence). CDR3 bases: TGTGCCAGCAGCTTGGTACAGCAAGAGACCCAGTACTTC. Translating it yields CASSLVQQETQYF.

V and J are TRBV15 and TRBJ1-5; possibly TRBD1 for D (5 bases). Germline CDR1 LNHNV, CDR2 YYDKDF (reference sequence). This CDR3 contains 15 residues. The germline V and J ends were trimmed by 3 bases and 5 bases, with 14 bases remaining between them. CDR3: CATSSHPGLDQPQHF. In DNA, the CDR3 is TGTGCCACCAGCAGCCATCCAGGGTTGGATCAGCCCCAGCATTTT. The full variable domain, completed using reference TRBV15 and TRBJ1-5, is DAMVIQNPRYQVTQFGKPVTLSCSQTLNHNVMYWYQQKSSQAPKLLFHYYDKDFNNEADTPDNFQSRRPNTSFCFLDIRSPGLGDTAMYLCATSSHPGLDQPQHFGDGTRLSIL.

The chain recombines TRBV5-1 with TRBJ2-2; no clear D. The V end was cut by 3 bases, the J end by 1 base, with 10 bases between. The CDR3 is 15 residues long. The germline CDR1 and CDR2 sequences are SGHRS and YFSETQ. In nucleotides, the CDR3 is TGCGCCAGCAGCTCCCAGGTAGGGAACACCGGGGAGCTGTTTTTT. This encodes CASSSQVGNTGELFF.

This clone has just one count. The CDR3 bases are TGTGCCTGGAGTGCGTCGGTAGGTTGGGCGAAACTGTTTTTT. Its translation: CAWSASVGWAKLFF. The rearrangement uses TRBV30 and TRBJ1-4; no clear D. Trimming left V 1 base short and J 11 bases short, with 17 bases between. CDR3 size: 14 residues. CDR1 is GTSNPN, CDR2 SVGIG, per germline (reference sequence). Full variable domain (rest looked up from reference TRBV30 and TRBJ1-4): SQTIHQWPATLVQPVGSPLSLECTVEGTSNPNLYWYRQAAGRGLQLLFYSVGIGQISSEVPQNLSASRPQDRQFILSSKKLLLSDSGFYLCAWSASVGWAKLFFGSGTQLSVL.

The chain recombines TRBV11-2 with TRBJ2-1; 7 bases map to TRBD2. The germline V gene has CDR1 SGHAT and CDR2 FQNNGV. CDR3 size: 14 residues. V dropped 3 bases and J dropped 9; count of bases not matched to a gene: 8. Here the CDR3 reads CASSLAKGLPEQFF. In nucleotides, the CDR3 is TGTGCCAGCAGCTTGGCAAAGGGACTACCTGAGCAGTTCTTC.

CDR3 nucleotide sequence: TGTGCCAGTAGTACAGGCCTTAAGTACGAGCAGTACTTC. It specifies CASSTGLKYEQYF. The chain employs TRBV19 and TRBJ2-7; D gene ambiguous. This CDR3 spans 13 amino acids. V lost 4 bases, J lost 4 bases, and 11 bases lay in between. CDR1 is LNHDA, CDR2 SQIVND, per germline (reference sequence). The whole variable domain, remainder taken from reference TRBV19 and TRBJ2-7, is DGGITQSPKYLFRKEGQNVTLSCEQNLNHDAMYWYRQDPGQGLRLIYYSQIVNDFQKGDIAEGYSVSREKKESFPLTVTSAQKNPTAFYLCASSTGLKYEQYFGPGTRLTVT.

This clone was found once. V usage is TRBV5-1 and J usage is TRBJ1-2; D might be TRBD1 (6 bases). Germline assignment: CDR1 SGHRS and CDR2 YFSETQ. The CDR3 has 14 residues. V lost 0 bases, J lost 4 bases, and 10 bases lay in between. The CDR3 sequence: CASSLDGGAYGYTF. CDR3 nucleotide sequence: TGCGCCAGCAGCTTGGATGGGGGGGCCTATGGCTACACCTTC. Filled out from reference TRBV5-1 and TRBJ1-2, the complete variable domain reads KAGVTQTPRYLIKTRGQQVTLSCSPISGHRSVSWYQQTPGQGLQFLFEYFSETQRNKGNFPGRFSGRQFSNSRSEMNVSTLELGDSALYLCASSLDGGAYGYTFGSGTRLTVV.

The rearrangement links TRBV19 to TRBJ1-5, with D possibly being TRBD1 (5 bases). This CDR3 comprises 15 residues. Trimming left V 7 bases short and J 0 bases short, with 13 bases between. Germline values: CDR1 LNHDA, CDR2 SQIVND (reference sequence). CDR3 nucleotides: TGTGCCAGTAATCCGACAGCGAATAGCAATCAGCCCCAGCATTTT. It codes for CASNPTANSNQPQHF.

The V call is TRBV6-1, the J call TRBJ1-6; unclear D gene. The length of the CDR3 is 12 residues. The ends were cut back, 8 bases at V and 8 bases at J, with 10 bases in the middle. Germline V gene lookup returns CDR1 MNHNS and CDR2 SASEGT. CDR3 nucleotides: TGTGCCAGCCTAGCCGCTTATTCACCCCTCCACTTT. Translation: CASLAAYSPLHF.

The chain is built from TRBV14 and TRBJ2-1; 9 nucleotides align to TRBD2. This CDR3 has 16 amino acids. Germline V gene lookup returns CDR1 SGHDN and CDR2 FVKESK. Trimming removed 6 bases from V and 0 bases from J; junction bases left unmatched: 6. As DNA, the CDR3 is TGTGCCAGCAGTTCCGGGACTAGCTTCTCCTACAATGAGCAGTTCTTC. This encodes CASSSGTSFSYNEQFF.

This chain joins TRBV7-3 and TRBJ2-2; D is perhaps TRBD2 (5 bases). The CDR3 sequence is 16 residues long. With 2 bases removed from V and 3 bases from J, the gap between germline ends came to 13 bases. In germline, CDR1 is SGHTA, CDR2 FQGTGA. The CDR3, as DNA: TGTGCCAGCAGCTTACGGCTAGCAGCGCACACCGGGGAGCTGTTTTTT. Translation: CASSLRLAAHTGELFF.